The clone carrying this T cell receptor (beta chain) showed up just a few times. TCR beta CDR3 regions were amplified from RNA. With the HTBI primer set, the TCR CDR3 went through a first round of RT-PCR. TCRdb fed the multiplex PCR reads into MiXCR, producing one record per CDR3 protein. The data contain under 700,000 distinct CDR3 sequences, around 42% of them singletons. V was pared by 7 bases and J by 1 base, with 17 bases between. This CDR3 comprises 16 residues. These data are taken from a study of T cells in Graves' hyperthyroidism and ophthalmopathy. The sample was peripheral blood or thyroid tissue (not recorded which). The sequence was collected from a woman younger than 35 with Graves' hyperthyroidism. The V call is TRBV12-3 or TRBV12-4, the J call TRBJ1-3; D possibly corresponds to TRBD1 (5 bases). CDR3 amino acids: CASTLGGAVSGNTIYF. CDR3 nucleotide sequence: TGTGCCAGCACCTTAGGTGGGGCCGTTTCTGGAAACACCATATATTTT.